The clone carrying this T cell receptor beta chain showed up just a few times. Its antigen is still unknown. TCRdb itself ran the 5' RACE reads through MiXCR, one entry per CDR3 protein. The top ten hold 8.4% of the sample, which has around 510,000 distinct CDR3 sequences, approximately 21% seen once. Germline V lookup: CDR1 SGDLS, CDR2 YYNGEE. The CDR3 contains 17 residues. Trimming took 0 bases from V and 8 from J; bases not matched to a gene: 11. This entry belongs to a study of T-cell memory formation after mild COVID-19. As for the study in general: Largely donor-specific TCR clusters were found.

Study outcomes and limitations: What remained unconfirmed was the SARS-CoV-2 specificity of second-wave clones peaking on day 37.

The sample consisted of PBMCs or a T cell subset sorted from them (not recorded which). The chain carries TRBV9 and TRBJ1-2; 12 bases map to TRBD1. The receptor's source is an adult woman who had mild COVID-19 (a few samples of this study predate the infection). Cell type and time point are not known. CDR3 amino acids: CASSVDPGQGAVQGYTF. In nucleotides, the CDR3 is TGTGCCAGCAGCGTAGATCCGGGACAGGGGGCGGTTCAAGGCTACACCTTC. The variable domain in full, completed from reference TRBV9 and TRBJ1-2, reads DSGVTQTPKHLITATGQRVTLRCSPRSGDLSVYWYQQSLDQGLQFLIQYYNGEERAKGNILERFSAQQFPDLHSELNLSSLELGDSALYFCASSVDPGQGAVQGYTFGSGTRLTVV.